Presented here are 32 T cell receptor beta chains from one specimen sequenced in a study of blood T cells in healthy people across ages. Primers used in a second PCR of about 7 to 12 cycles were a sample-barcoded 5' primer and a J-beta primer mix. One entry per CDR3 protein results from TCRdb running MiXCR on the 5' RACE reads. The data contain approximately 1,000,000 distinct CDR3 sequences, 35% to 45% of them singletons. Sample: blood. These receptors came from a man aged 18 to 35 in good health.

V and J are TRBV25-1 and TRBJ1-2; no firm D call. Germline V gene lookup returns CDR1 MGHDK and CDR2 SYGVNS. Deletions cut 2 bases from V and 0 bases from J, with 16 bases between. The CDR3 length is 17 residues. For the CDR3, the DNA is TGTGCCAGCAGTGAAGTGGTCGGGCCTTTAGCTAACTATGGCTACACCTTC. This translates into CASSEVVGPLANYGYTF.

This sequence joins TRBV19 and TRBJ1-4; the D gene is possibly TRBD1 (6 bases). There are 13 residues in the CDR3. The V gene's germline CDR1 is LNHDA and CDR2 SQIVND (reference sequence). The germline V and J ends were trimmed by 7 bases and 4 bases, with 10 bases remaining between them. The CDR3 DNA reads as TGTGCCAGTAACCAGGGGCTTAATGAAAAACTGTTTTTT. Encoded protein: CASNQGLNEKLFF.

Notes on this clonotype: The germline gene is not matched at one end of the junction; a read error may be the cause. The rearrangement joins TRBV9 to TRBJ2-2, with D unresolved. This CDR3 comprises 15 residues. In germline, CDR1 is SGDLS, CDR2 YYNGEE. The CDR3 sequence: CASSVETDRTGELFF. The DNA for the CDR3 is TGTGCCAGCAGTGTAGAAACGGACCGCACCGGGGAGCTGTTTTTT.

This chain uses TRBV6-2 or TRBV6-3 with TRBJ2-7; D is unresolved. The germline gives CDR1 MNHEY, CDR2 SVGEGT. The CDR3 totals 13 residues. V was clipped by 5 bases and J by 6 bases, with 14 bases between them. The CDR3: CASSTSRDGEQYF. CDR3 DNA: TGTGCCAGCAGTACCTCAAGGGATGGCGAGCAGTACTTC.

A few counts support this clonotype. The genes are TRBV5-1 and TRBJ2-5; D is undetermined. This CDR3 contains 12 residues. Germline CDR1 reads SGHRS; CDR2 reads YFSETQ. The ends were cut back, 4 bases at V and 5 bases at J, with 9 bases in the middle. The CDR3 here is CASSQSLETQYF. The CDR3 DNA sequence: TGCGCCAGCAGCCAGTCGTTGGAGACCCAGTACTTC.

This clonotype was seen only once. This sequence joins TRBV5-1 and TRBJ2-5, with 13 bases fitting TRBD2. Germline CDR1 is SGHRS and CDR2 is YFSETQ. J gave up 11 bases and V 3 bases, and 13 bases lay outside the gene matches. The CDR3 has 16 residues. The DNA for the CDR3 is TGCGCCAGCAGCTCTGGACTAGCGGGGGCTGGAGATGAGCAGTACTTC. Residues: CASSSGLAGAGDEQYF.

The CDR3 DNA reads as TGCAGTGCATTTAAGGACAGGGCCTTCTATGGCTACACCTTC. Translated, it gives CSAFKDRAFYGYTF. The chain is built from TRBV20-1 and TRBJ1-2, with TRBD1 identical over 8 bases. This CDR3 region has 14 residues. Germline-derived CDR1 and CDR2 are DFQATT and SNEGSKA (reference sequence). V was pared by 6 bases and J by 4 bases, with 10 bases of the junction left unmatched.

Only a few counts were recorded for this clonotype. V is TRBV6-2 or TRBV6-3 and J is TRBJ2-7; weak D call: TRBD2 (5 bases). This CDR3 comprises 15 residues. V was pared by 2 bases and J by 6 bases, with 17 bases between. CDR1 is MNHEY, CDR2 SVGEGT, per germline. The CDR3 loop is CASSYPGNTPTEQYF. In nucleotides, the CDR3 is TGTGCCAGCAGTTACCCGGGGAATACACCTACCGAGCAGTACTTC.

V and J are TRBV7-2 and TRBJ2-1; 8 positions agree with TRBD2. This CDR3 contains 14 residues. The trim removed 5 bases at V and 9 bases at J, leaving 9 bases unmatched. Looked up from germline, CDR1 is SGHTA and CDR2 is FQGNSA. The CDR3 DNA reads TGTGCCAGCAGCGTTCCCCATAGCGGGGCTGAGCAGTTCTTC. Translating it yields CASSVPHSGAEQFF.

CDR3 sequence reads: CAISESKTGDYGYTF. The DNA of the CDR3 is TGTGCCATCAGTGAGTCGAAGACGGGGGACTATGGCTACACCTTC. The chain links TRBV10-3 to TRBJ1-2; tentative D call: TRBD1 (5 bases). This CDR3 spans 15 amino acids. The V and J ends lost 0 bases and 3 bases respectively, with 11 bases between them. Per germline, CDR1 ENHRY and CDR2 SYGVKD.

This clonotype was found many times. This chain links TRBV6-5 with TRBJ1-6; 8 nucleotides line up with TRBD1. The CDR3 sequence is 15 residues long. Germline CDR1 is MNHEY and CDR2 is SVGAGI. V shed 4 bases, J shed 7 bases, and the junction held 6 bases outside the gene matches. The CDR3 sequence: CASSSPTGANSPLHF. For the CDR3, the DNA is TGTGCCAGCAGTTCGCCGACAGGGGCGAATTCACCCCTCCACTTT.

This sequence joins TRBV12-3 or TRBV12-4 and TRBJ1-4; weak D call: TRBD1 (5 bases). There are 15 residues in the CDR3. Trimming took off 5 bases at V and 8 bases at J, with 18 bases between the two ends. The CDR3 sequence: CASSPRGAGKEKLFF. The CDR3 DNA sequence: TGTGCCAGCAGTCCCCGTGGGGCGGGAAAGGAAAAACTGTTTTTT.

The chain carries TRBV9 and TRBJ1-1; D remains ambiguous. V lost 7 bases, J lost 0 bases, and 10 bases lay in between. This CDR3 region has 13 residues. CDR1 is SGDLS, CDR2 YYNGEE, per germline. The CDR3 nucleotides are TGTGCCAGCGTCGGGGAGATGAACACTGAAGCTTTCTTT. Translating gives CASVGEMNTEAFF. Full variable domain (remainder filled in from reference TRBV9 and TRBJ1-1): DSGVTQTPKHLITATGQRVTLRCSPRSGDLSVYWYQQSLDQGLQFLIQYYNGEERAKGNILERFSAQQFPDLHSELNLSSLELGDSALYFCASVGEMNTEAFFGQGTRLTVV.

The V call is TRBV7-2, the J call TRBJ1-1; D remains ambiguous. Germline V gene data show CDR1 as SGHTA and CDR2 as FQGNSA. Trimming pared 4 bases from V and 2 bases from J, leaving 17 bases between. The CDR3 covers 16 residues. Here the CDR3 DNA reads TGTGCCAGCAGCTCCGTAACAGCGCCTCTAAACACTGAAGCTTTCTTT. Translated: CASSSVTAPLNTEAFF.

This clonotype turned up a few times. The chain has TRBV4-3 and TRBJ2-2; no firm D call. CDR3 size: 15 residues. From germline, CDR1 is LGHNA and CDR2 YSLEER. The V end was cut by 2 bases, the J end by 3 bases, with 10 bases between. The CDR3 DNA is TGCGCCAGCAGCCAAAACCTGTTGGACACCGGGGAGCTGTTTTTT. It encodes CASSQNLLDTGELFF.

This chain joins TRBV6-2 or TRBV6-3 and TRBJ1-5; the D gene is possibly TRBD1 (5 bases). Per germline, CDR1 MNHEY and CDR2 SVGEGT. The V and J ends lost 8 bases and 9 bases respectively, with 17 bases between them. The CDR3 loop spans 13 amino acids. CDR3 residues: CASHRDGVVPQHF. DNA for the CDR3: TGTGCCAGCCACCGGGACGGTGTGGTGCCCCAGCATTTT.

In regard to this clonotype: A much larger clone is a single base away; this may be a read error. The V call is TRBV29-1, the J call TRBJ2-1, with D possibly TRBD2 on 6 matching bases. Germline loops: CDR1 SQVTM, CDR2 ANQGSEA. The CDR3 runs to 16 residues. V lost 0 bases, J lost 4 bases, and 16 bases lay in between. CDR3 region: CSVEDRTQRVYNEQFF. CDR3 bases: TGCAGCGTTGAAGATCGGACGCAGCGGGTATACAATGAGCAGTTCTTC.

The rearrangement joins TRBV7-2 to TRBJ2-7; D remains unclear. Germline V gene sequence: CDR1 SGHTA, CDR2 FQGNSA. Trimming cost V 6 bases and J 1 base, with 10 bases left between them. The CDR3 extends over 13 amino acids. CDR3 coding DNA: TGTGCCAGCAGTCCTCAGGCTTCCTACGAGCAGTACTTC. It is translated as CASSPQASYEQYF.

This clonotype showed up just a few times. The CDR3 nucleotides read TGTGCCAGCAGCTTCCCGGGACAGGTCGCTAGCACAGATACGCAGTATTTT. Translation: CASSFPGQVASTDTQYF. V usage is TRBV28 and J usage is TRBJ2-3; 8 nucleotides line up with TRBD1. Trimming at V came to 6 bases and at J to 0 bases, leaving 11 bases not matched to a gene. The CDR3 consists of 17 residues. Germline CDR1 MDHEN, CDR2 SYDVKM.

On this clonotype: This may be a read error: a much more frequent sequence differs by one nucleotide. The gene calls are TRBV3-1 and TRBJ2-1; a weak D match, TRBD2 (5 bases). The CDR3 runs 14 residues. From germline, CDR1 is LGHDT and CDR2 YNNKEL (reference sequence). Trimming removed 1 base from V and 6 bases from J, with 10 bases in between. In DNA, the CDR3 is TGTGCCAGCAGCCAAGGAGGGATCCTCAATGAGCAGTTCTTC. Translated: CASSQGGILNEQFF.

Many counts were recorded for this clonotype. A read error may be the cause here, since a much bigger clone is one base away. This rearrangement joins TRBV5-1 to TRBJ2-1, with D perhaps TRBD1 or TRBD2 (5 bases each). The J call could be wrong; TRBJ2-7 is a better fit for the DNA end. In germline, CDR1 is SGHRS, CDR2 YFSETQ. The CDR3 runs to 14 residues. CDR3 protein: CASSLGGTYNEQYF. DNA for the CDR3: TGCGCCAGCAGCTTGGGTGGGACCTACAATGAGCAGTACTTC.

The chain joins TRBV7-9 to TRBJ1-4; D is unclear. V lost 2 bases and J 8 bases, leaving 18 bases between the germline ends. Germline CDR1 SEHNR, CDR2 FQNEAQ (reference sequence). The CDR3 loop spans 16 amino acids. The CDR3 DNA reads TGTGCCAGCAGCTTAATGGCCGCGGTAGAAGCGGAAAAACTGTTTTTT. It specifies CASSLMAAVEAEKLFF.

This clonotype was seen once. The V call is TRBV12-3 or TRBV12-4, the J call TRBJ2-7; D possibly matches TRBD1 or TRBD2 (5 bases each). The CDR3 extends over 17 amino acids. V was shortened by 2 bases and J by 0 bases, with 17 bases between the two germline ends. CDR3 region: CASSLPPRGPSSYEQYF. CDR3 nucleotide sequence: TGTGCCAGCAGTTTACCTCCCCGGGGACCAAGCTCCTACGAGCAGTACTTC.

The chain has TRBV27 and TRBJ1-6; a weak D match, TRBD1 (6 bases). The germline V gene has CDR1 MNHEY and CDR2 SMNVEV (reference sequence). The CDR3 has 14 amino acids. V shed 6 bases and J shed 4 bases, with 10 bases lying between them. The CDR3 spells CASSIDRYNSPLHF. The CDR3 bases are TGTGCCAGCAGCATCGACAGGTATAATTCACCCCTCCACTTT.

The J gene is TRBJ1-5, the V gene TRBV4-1; D is perhaps TRBD1 (5 bases). The CDR3 loop spans 14 amino acids. Per the germline V gene, CDR1 is MGHRA and CDR2 is YSYEKL. V dropped 3 bases and J dropped 6 bases, with 12 bases sitting between them. The DNA of the CDR3 is TGCGCCAGCAGCCATCCCCCCCAGGGTCAGCCCCAGCATTTT. Translated: CASSHPPQGQPQHF.

The chain links TRBV10-3 to TRBJ1-1; D is ambiguous. V dropped 0 bases and J dropped 4 bases, with 12 bases sitting between them. Germline loops: CDR1 ENHRY, CDR2 SYGVKD. The CDR3 runs 15 residues. CDR3 sequence reads: CAISESRGIGTEAFF. The CDR3 bases are TGTGCCATCAGTGAGTCGCGCGGGATCGGCACTGAAGCTTTCTTT.

This clonotype was counted only a few times. The J gene is TRBJ2-1, the V gene TRBV5-1, with TRBD2 as a possible D gene (6 bases). CDR1 is SGHRS, CDR2 YFSETQ, per germline. V lost 4 bases and J 11 bases, leaving 16 bases between the germline ends. This CDR3 is 13 amino acids long. Here the CDR3 DNA reads TGCGCCAGCAGCCCCGACGTGACTAGACAGCAGTTCTTC. It translates to CASSPDVTRQQFF.

This chain connects TRBV9 to TRBJ1-6, with no clear D. This CDR3 contains 14 residues. Deletions cut 9 bases from V and 6 bases from J, with 16 bases between. Germline-derived CDR1 and CDR2 are SGDLS and YYNGEE. The CDR3 spells CAIIVSGVNSPLHF. The CDR3 bases are TGTGCCATCATCGTATCAGGAGTTAATTCACCCCTCCACTTT.

V usage is TRBV6-6 and J usage is TRBJ2-3; D is possibly TRBD1 (5 bases). The germline V gene encodes CDR1 MNHNY and CDR2 SVGAGI (reference sequence). CDR3 length equals 15 residues. V shed 0 bases and J shed 2 bases, with 9 bases lying between them. The DNA of the CDR3 is TGTGCCAGCAGTTACTCGACAGAATACACAGATACGCAGTATTTT. Amino acids: CASSYSTEYTDTQYF.

This clonotype showed up many times. The genes are TRBV5-1 and TRBJ2-1, with 9 bases that match TRBD2. The V gene end was trimmed by 0 bases and the J gene end by 8 bases; junction bases not matched to a gene: 3. Germline CDR1 reads SGHRS; CDR2 reads YFSETQ. This CDR3 region has 14 residues. The CDR3 reads CASSLEGTSYEQFF. CDR3 in DNA: TGCGCCAGCAGCTTGGAAGGGACTAGCTATGAGCAGTTCTTC.

The chain recombines TRBV6-5 with TRBJ1-6; TRBD1 might be the D (5 bases). The CDR3 consists of 18 residues. V was shortened by 3 bases and J by 0 bases, with 15 bases between the two germline ends. Looked up from germline, CDR1 is MNHEY and CDR2 is SVGAGI. The CDR3 spells CASSYGAGASSYNSPLHF. CDR3 coding DNA: TGTGCCAGCAGTTATGGGGCCGGCGCTAGCTCCTATAATTCACCCCTCCACTTT.

This clonotype was counted many times. J is TRBJ1-1 and V is TRBV5-1; possible D gene TRBD1, 5 bases. CDR3 length equals 14 residues. Trimming pared 2 bases from V and 1 base from J, leaving 9 bases between. Looked up from germline, CDR1 is SGHRS and CDR2 is YFSETQ. Here the CDR3 reads CASSLHQGNTEAFF. CDR3 DNA: TGCGCCAGCAGCTTACATCAGGGGAACACTGAAGCTTTCTTT.